This T cell receptor beta chain was captured by sequencing in a study of shared clonotypes between healthy human individuals. Study at large: Donors had three CD4 naive, three CD4 memory, two CD8 naive and one CD8 memory plate apiece.

CDR1 SGHTA and CDR2 FQGNSA come from the germline V gene. The V gene lost 3 bases and the J gene lost 2 bases, with 11 bases spanning the gap. The CDR3 covers 14 residues. In the sorted-subset replicate PCRs, around 200 ng DNA, around 32,000 T cell genomes, was used. Sequencing used immunoSEQ multiplex PCR; TCRdb keeps in-frame clones, though not all of them. Among some 240,000 clones listed, 50% to 75% were seen once. About this clone: Its antigen is still unknown.

Study results and caveats: Sorted-subset sequencing was shown by rarefaction to be incomplete despite large depth.

The chain uses TRBV7-2 and TRBJ2-7; D may be TRBD1 (6 bases). Sequenced material: memory CD4+ T cells sorted from blood. Described subset: CD45RA-negative fraction. The receptor was isolated from a man aged 25 to 45 in good health. CDR3 nucleotide sequence: TGTGCCAGCAGCTTCGGAGAGGGGGCCTACGAGCAGTACTTC. It is translated as CASSFGEGAYEQYF. The entire variable domain, with the rest obtained from reference TRBV7-2 and TRBJ2-7, is as follows: GAGVSQSPSNKVTEKGKDVELRCDPISGHTALYWYRQSLGQGLEFLIYFQGNSAPDKSGLPSDRFSAERTGGSVSTLTIQRTQQEDSAVYLCASSFGEGAYEQYFGPGTRLTVT.